The 26 T cell receptor beta chains listed next were all sequenced from one sample in a study of OX40 agonist ivuxolimab in advanced cancers. Measured with immunoSEQ multiplex PCR; TCRdb has only the in-frame clones, and not every one. This sample carries roughly 10,000 clones, over 65% of them seen once, and the ten largest clones take approximately 28%. Sequenced material: CD4+ or CD8+ T cells sorted from blood, taken in a trial of the OX40 agonist ivuxolimab. The receptors stem from an adult with an advanced solid tumor such as melanoma, head and neck, liver or kidney cancer.

V is TRBV7-6 and J is TRBJ2-7; D not resolved. CDR3 length: 14 residues. V was shortened by 5 bases and J by 3 bases, with 14 bases between the two germline ends. CDR1 and CDR2 from the germline V gene are SGHVS and FNYEAQ. The CDR3: CASSPEAVSYEQYF. CDR3 bases: TGTGCCAGCAGCCCTGAGGCGGTAAGCTACGAGCAGTACTTC. Full variable domain (remainder filled in from reference TRBV7-6 and TRBJ2-7): GAGVSQSPRYKVTKRGQDVALRCDPISGHVSLYWYRQALGQGPEFLTYFNYEAQQDKSGLPNDRFSAERPEGSISTLTIQRTEQRDSAMYRCASSPEAVSYEQYFGPGTRLTVT.

V is TRBV28 and J is TRBJ1-1; the D is unclear. The germline V gene encodes CDR1 MDHEN and CDR2 SYDVKM. The CDR3 loop spans 14 amino acids. Between the trimmed V and J ends, which lost 2 bases and 10 bases, there was a span of 17 bases. In nucleotides, the CDR3 is TGTGCCAGCAGTTTACCCTCTTTGTCCGTGGGAGCTTTCTTT. This encodes CASSLPSLSVGAFF.

This chain links TRBV5-4 with TRBJ2-3; D is perhaps TRBD1 or TRBD2 (6 bases each). This CDR3 has 15 residues. CDR1 and CDR2 from the germline V gene are SGHNT and YYREEE (reference sequence). V was shortened by 1 base and J by 1 base, with 10 bases between the two germline ends. CDR3 loop: CASSLRGAGTDTQYF. CDR3 sequence (DNA): TGTGCCAGCAGCTTGAGGGGGGCGGGCACAGATACGCAGTATTTT.

The V call is TRBV6-6, the J call TRBJ2-7; 11 bases agree with TRBD2. The CDR3 contains 14 residues. The V gene end was trimmed by 6 bases and the J gene end by 4 bases; junction bases not matched to a gene: 5. Per germline, CDR1 MNHNY and CDR2 SVGAGI (reference sequence). This CDR3 reads CASSPGTSGYEQYF. For the CDR3, the DNA is TGTGCCAGCAGCCCCGGGACTAGCGGATACGAGCAGTACTTC.

The V call is TRBV28, the J call TRBJ1-4; D is uncertain. Trimming took 2 bases from V and 8 from J, leaving 9 bases between them. The CDR3 has 13 amino acids. Germline V CDR1 and CDR2: MDHEN, SYDVKM. This chain's CDR3 is CASSLLPGEKLFF. Here the CDR3 DNA reads TGTGCCAGCAGTTTACTTCCCGGGGAAAAACTGTTTTTT.

CDR3 sequence (DNA): TGTGCCAGCAATCAATATAGCAATCAGCCCCAGCATTTT. Amino acid sequence: CASNQYSNQPQHF. This chain connects TRBV28 to TRBJ1-5; D call uncertain. CDR1 is MDHEN, CDR2 SYDVKM, per germline. The CDR3 is made up of 13 amino acids. The V and J ends lost 7 bases and 0 bases respectively, with 7 bases between them.

This clone was picked up a small number of times. The chain uses TRBV7-3 and TRBJ1-6; D unclear. V was clipped by 6 bases and J by 8 bases, with 8 bases between them. The CDR3 is 12 amino acids. Germline V lookup: CDR1 SGHTA, CDR2 FQGTGA. CDR3 nucleotides: TGTGCCAGCAGACCCAAGGATTCACCCCTCCACTTT. Translated: CASRPKDSPLHF.

A single count supports this clone. The chain employs TRBV15 and TRBJ1-5; unclear D gene. In germline, CDR1 is LNHNV, CDR2 YYDKDF (reference sequence). The CDR3 is 14 residues long. The V gene lost 3 bases and the J gene lost 1 base, with 7 bases spanning the gap. In DNA, the CDR3 is TGTGCCACCAGCAGTCGGGCCAGCAATCAGCCCCAGCATTTT. It encodes CATSSRASNQPQHF.

This clone occurred once. This chain uses TRBV5-1 with TRBJ2-7; D not certain. Germline-derived CDR1 and CDR2 are SGHRS and YFSETQ. The CDR3 covers 12 residues. Trimming shortened V by 7 bases and J by 2 bases, and 10 bases separated the two germline ends. In DNA form, the CDR3 reads TGCGCCAGCGGCCTAACTCCCTACGAGCAGTACTTC. Amino acids: CASGLTPYEQYF.

By share, this clone counts as medium-sized. The CDR3 sequence is CASSMMAVSSTDTQYF. In DNA, the CDR3 is TGTGCCAGTAGCATGATGGCCGTTTCTAGCACAGATACGCAGTATTTT. The V and J genes are TRBV19 and TRBJ2-3; D ambiguous. Trimming took 6 bases from V and 0 from J, leaving 16 bases between them. This CDR3 is built from 16 residues. CDR1 and CDR2 (germline): LNHDA, SQIVND (reference sequence). Based on the CDR3 plus reference TRBV19 and TRBJ2-3, the full variable domain is DGGITQSPKYLFRKEGQNVTLSCEQNLNHDAMYWYRQDPGQGLRLIYYSQIVNDFQKGDIAEGYSVSREKKESFPLTVTSAQKNPTAFYLCASSMMAVSSTDTQYFGPGTRLTVL.

The chain combines TRBV28 with TRBJ2-1; perhaps TRBD1 as D (6 bases). The CDR3 length is 14 residues. Trimming removed 5 bases from V and 1 base from J, with 9 bases in between. Germline assignment: CDR1 MDHEN and CDR2 SYDVKM. Here the CDR3 DNA reads TGTGCCAGCAGTCTCAGGGGATCCTACAATGAGCAGTTCTTC. Translated: CASSLRGSYNEQFF.

CDR3 region: CASSLDRGDEQYF. CDR3 coding DNA: TGTGCCAGCTCTCTCGACAGGGGGGACGAGCAGTACTTC. J is TRBJ2-5 and V is TRBV18; 9 nucleotides match TRBD1. The end of the DNA fits TRBJ2-7 better, so the J call may be wrong. Germline lookup yields CDR1 KGHSH and CDR2 LQKENI. The CDR3 length is 13 residues.

In nucleotides, the CDR3 is TGTGCCAGCAGCGTAGGTCCCGCCCCGGCCAGGTTCAGCACCGGGGAGCTGTTTTTT. It is translated as CASSVGPAPARFSTGELFF. The V and J genes are TRBV9 and TRBJ2-2; D is ambiguous. This CDR3 is 19 amino acids long. Germline CDR1 reads SGDLS; CDR2 reads YYNGEE. V lost 0 bases and J lost 4, with 22 bases in between.

This clone was counted between two and nine times. This sequence joins TRBV7-9 and TRBJ2-7; maybe TRBD2 (6 bases). Between the trimmed V and J ends, which lost 5 bases and 2 bases, there was a span of 22 bases. CDR1 is SEHNR and CDR2 is FQNEAQ in the germline V gene (reference sequence). This CDR3 has 17 residues. CDR3 nucleotides: TGTGCCAGCAGCCTGGCCAGCGGGTCCCAGATCGCCTACGAGCAGTACTTC. It specifies CASSLASGSQIAYEQYF.

The V call is TRBV6-1, the J call TRBJ2-5; D call uncertain. Trimming removed 6 bases from V and 2 bases from J, with 4 bases in between. CDR3 length: 11 residues. Per the germline V gene, CDR1 is MNHNS and CDR2 is SASEGT. CDR3 coding DNA: TGTGCCAGCAGGCGGCAAGAGACCCAGTACTTC. Translated, it gives CASRRQETQYF.

The chain uses TRBV30 and TRBJ1-5, with D possibly matching TRBD1 (6 bases). Germline V CDR1 and CDR2: GTSNPN, SVGIG (reference sequence). Trimming left V 5 bases short and J 0 bases short, with 17 bases between. There are 16 residues in the CDR3. As DNA, the CDR3 is TGTGCCTGGCCAGACAGGCGGGGGTATAGCAATCAGCCCCAGCATTTT. Its translation is CAWPDRRGYSNQPQHF.

The J gene is TRBJ1-2, the V gene TRBV16; 7 positions match TRBD1. The germline gives CDR1 KGHSY, CDR2 FQNENV. The V segment lost 0 bases and the J segment 7 bases; nucleotides outside the gene matches: 11. The CDR3 contains 16 residues. CDR3 loop: CASSQSRGRTSSGYTF. In nucleotides, the CDR3 is TGTGCCAGCAGCCAATCGAGGGGGCGGACTAGTAGTGGCTACACCTTC. Variable domain in full (rest from reference TRBV16 and TRBJ1-2): GEEVAQTPKHLVRGEGQKAKLYCAPIKGHSYVFWYQQVLKNEFKFLISFQNENVFDETGMPKERFSAKCLPNSPCSLEIQATKLEDSAVYFCASSQSRGRTSSGYTFGSGTRLTVV.

This chain uses TRBV7-6 with TRBJ1-4; D is ambiguous. V was cut by 1 base and J by 8 bases, with 5 bases left in between. This CDR3 has 12 residues. Per the germline V gene, CDR1 is SGHVS and CDR2 is FNYEAQ. The CDR3 nucleotides read TGTGCCAGCAGCTTAGGCGGAGAAAAACTGTTTTTT. This encodes CASSLGGEKLFF.

Only a few counts were recorded for this clone. The chain couples TRBV19 to TRBJ1-5, with 10 nucleotides matching TRBD1. The J segment lost 2 bases and the V segment lost 6 bases, leaving 13 bases of the junction unmatched. CDR1 is LNHDA, CDR2 SQIVND, per germline (reference sequence). CDR3 length: 18 amino acids. The CDR3 loop is CASSKASGTGVGNQPQHF. The DNA for the CDR3 is TGTGCCAGTAGCAAGGCCTCCGGGACAGGGGTAGGCAATCAGCCCCAGCATTTT.

The V gene is TRBV9, the J gene TRBJ2-2; tentative D call: TRBD1 (10 bases). Germline assignment: CDR1 SGDLS and CDR2 YYNGEE. The CDR3 totals 18 residues. V lost 3 bases and J lost 6, with 24 bases in between. Here the CDR3 reads CASSERLADRGFAGELFF. As DNA, the CDR3 is TGTGCCAGCAGCGAGCGACTAGCGGACAGGGGGTTCGCCGGGGAGCTGTTTTTT.

This chain links TRBV5-6 with TRBJ2-7; a possible D gene is TRBD2 (5 bases). Germline V gene sequence: CDR1 SGHDT, CDR2 YYEEEE. Trimming removed 0 bases from V and 0 bases from J, with 16 bases in between. The CDR3 runs 17 residues. The chain's CDR3 is CASSLAAWTGSSYEQYF. The CDR3 DNA reads TGTGCCAGCAGCTTGGCGGCGTGGACGGGGAGCTCCTACGAGCAGTACTTC.

This clone was counted between two and nine times. The rearrangement links TRBV4-2 to TRBJ2-5; TRBD1 agrees at 9 bases. CDR1 is LGHNA, CDR2 YNFKEQ, per germline. V was clipped by 0 bases and J by 5 bases; unmatched bases: 4. The CDR3 has 15 amino acids. CDR3 protein: CASSQEQGASETQYF. For the CDR3, the DNA is TGTGCCAGCAGCCAAGAACAGGGGGCCAGTGAGACCCAGTACTTC.

This clone was counted a few times. The chain joins TRBV5-1 to TRBJ1-3; D is possibly TRBD1 (6 bases). There are 17 residues in the CDR3. Trimming left V 0 bases short and J 0 bases short, with 13 bases between. Germline loops: CDR1 SGHRS, CDR2 YFSETQ. The CDR3 DNA reads TGCGCCAGCAGCTTGGCGGTCCCGGGGGCCTCTGGAAACACCATATATTTT. Translation: CASSLAVPGASGNTIYF.

The chain recombines TRBV6-5 with TRBJ2-7; D may be TRBD2 (6 bases). V shed 8 bases and J shed 3 bases, with 11 bases lying between them. Germline CDR1 and CDR2: MNHEY and SVGAGI. CDR3 length equals 12 residues. The CDR3 region is CASGTSLYEQYF. Here the CDR3 DNA reads TGTGCCAGCGGGACTTCGCTCTACGAGCAGTACTTC.

The chain has TRBV15 and TRBJ2-3; D is undetermined. With 1 base removed from V and 2 bases from J, the gap between germline ends came to 7 bases. CDR3 length equals 14 residues. Looked up from germline, CDR1 is LNHNV and CDR2 is YYDKDF (reference sequence). The CDR3 sequence: CATSRARFTDTQYF. The DNA of the CDR3 is TGTGCCACCAGCAGAGCCCGTTTCACAGATACGCAGTATTTT.

V usage is TRBV27 and J usage is TRBJ1-2; no firm D call. The germline V and J ends were trimmed by 4 bases and 2 bases, with 11 bases remaining between them. Germline V gives CDR1 MNHEY, CDR2 SMNVEV (reference sequence). The CDR3 runs 14 residues. CDR3 nucleotides: TGTGCCAGCAGTTCCGGAAGGTGGAACTATGGCTACACCTTC. It is translated as CASSSGRWNYGYTF.